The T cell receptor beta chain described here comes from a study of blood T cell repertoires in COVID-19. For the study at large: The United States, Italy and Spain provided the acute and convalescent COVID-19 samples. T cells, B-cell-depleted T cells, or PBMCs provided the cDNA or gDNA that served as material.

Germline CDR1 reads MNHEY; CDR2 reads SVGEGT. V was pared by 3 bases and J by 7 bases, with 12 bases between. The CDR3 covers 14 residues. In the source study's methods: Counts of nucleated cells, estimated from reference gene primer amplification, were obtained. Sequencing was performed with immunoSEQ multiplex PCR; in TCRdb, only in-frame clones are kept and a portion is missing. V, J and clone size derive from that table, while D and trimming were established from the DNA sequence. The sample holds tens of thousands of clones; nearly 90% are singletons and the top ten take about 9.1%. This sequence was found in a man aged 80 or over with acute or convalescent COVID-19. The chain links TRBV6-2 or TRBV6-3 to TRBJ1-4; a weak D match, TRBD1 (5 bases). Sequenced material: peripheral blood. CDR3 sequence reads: CASSYLGGGEKLFF. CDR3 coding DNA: TGTGCCAGCAGTTATCTGGGGGGGGGTGAAAAACTGTTTTTT.